The 29 T cell receptor beta chains reported below all come from one sample, sequenced in a study of cytomegalovirus exposure and HLA in healthy donors. The repertoire was sequenced with immunoSEQ multiplex PCR; TCRdb's copy has only in-frame clones and lacks some. This sample carries about 73,000 clones, 94% of them seen once, and the ten largest clones take over 0.8%. The sample consisted of PBMCs. The receptors derive from a woman in her late teens or twenties in good health and CMV-seronegative.

CDR3 sequence: CASSQESDRGYGYTF. The CDR3 bases are TGCGCCAGCAGCCAAGAATCGGACCGCGGGTATGGCTACACCTTC. The chain links TRBV4-1 to TRBJ1-2; D unresolved. V lost 0 bases and J 5 bases, leaving 13 bases between the germline ends. The CDR3 length is 15 residues. CDR1 and CDR2 (germline): MGHRA, YSYEKL.

The chain joins TRBV27 to TRBJ1-4; possibly TRBD1 for D (5 bases). The CDR3 consists of 16 residues. V shed 2 bases and J shed 0 bases, with 10 bases lying between them. Germline loops: CDR1 MNHEY, CDR2 SMNVEV (reference sequence). The CDR3 nucleotides are TGTGCCAGCAGTTTAAGGACACCCGCAACTAATGAAAAACTGTTTTTT. This codes for CASSLRTPATNEKLFF.

This chain connects TRBV9 to TRBJ2-7, with TRBD2 matching 7 bases. After removal of 0 bases from V and 5 bases from J, the junction contained 8 bases not matched to a gene. There are 15 residues in the CDR3. Germline CDR1 is SGDLS and CDR2 is YYNGEE. CDR3: CASSVEGREQDEQYF. The CDR3 nucleotides read TGTGCCAGCAGCGTAGAAGGGCGGGAGCAGGACGAGCAGTACTTC. Looking up the rest from reference TRBV9 and TRBJ2-7 gives the full variable domain: DSGVTQTPKHLITATGQRVTLRCSPRSGDLSVYWYQQSLDQGLQFLIQYYNGEERAKGNILERFSAQQFPDLHSELNLSSLELGDSALYFCASSVEGREQDEQYFGPGTRLTVT.

The chain is built from TRBV2 and TRBJ2-5, with 9 positions matching TRBD2. Germline V gene lookup returns CDR1 SNHLY and CDR2 FYNNEI. After removal of 6 bases from V and 2 bases from J, the junction contained 7 bases not matched to a gene. The CDR3 runs 15 residues. DNA of the CDR3: TGTGCCAGCAGGGCTTCCGCGGGAGGGCAAGAGACCCAGTACTTC. Amino acids: CASRASAGGQETQYF.

The genes are TRBV5-1 and TRBJ2-6; 9 nucleotides align to TRBD1. CDR1 SGHRS and CDR2 YFSETQ come from the germline V gene. The CDR3 is 18 residues long. J lost 1 base, V lost 2 bases, and 7 bases had no gene match. The CDR3 here is CASSFRQGVLSGANVLTF. CDR3 in DNA: TGCGCCAGCAGCTTTAGACAGGGGGTGCTTTCTGGGGCCAACGTCCTGACTTTC.

The J gene is TRBJ2-3, the V gene TRBV5-6, with 9 bases lining up with TRBD1. V shed 4 bases and J 2 bases; nucleotides not matched to a gene: 17. This CDR3 is 19 amino acids long. The germline V gene has CDR1 SGHDT and CDR2 YYEEEE. The CDR3 coding sequence is TGTGCCAGCAGCCTAAAAACCGGGACAGGGAATTTCCTCACAGATACGCAGTATTTT. It is translated as CASSLKTGTGNFLTDTQYF.

This clone was detected a few times. The chain uses TRBV29-1 and TRBJ2-1; possibly TRBD2 for D (6 bases). The germline V gene has CDR1 SQVTM and CDR2 ANQGSEA. Trimming cost V 7 bases and J 4 bases, with 17 bases left between them. CDR3 length: 14 amino acids. CDR3 residues: CSGGGGNLYNEQFF. CDR3 in DNA: TGCAGCGGGGGAGGCGGGAACCTTTACAATGAGCAGTTCTTC.

CDR3 in amino acids: CASSSLGQLNTEAFF. The CDR3 DNA follows: TGTGCCAGCAGCAGCTTGGGACAGCTGAACACTGAAGCTTTCTTT. This chain uses TRBV28 with TRBJ1-1; 7 bases align to TRBD1. This CDR3 spans 15 amino acids. The germline CDR1 and CDR2 sequences are MDHEN and SYDVKM. Trimming cost V 6 bases and J 0 bases; bases outside gene matches: 7.

The CDR3 here is CASSVLAGEGYTF. The CDR3 DNA sequence: TGTGCCAGCAGTGTTCTGGCAGGGGAGGGCTACACCTTC. This rearrangement joins TRBV2 to TRBJ1-2, with a tentative D call TRBD1 (6 bases). The CDR3 runs 13 residues. V lost 4 bases, J lost 8 bases, and 14 bases lay in between. The germline V gene has CDR1 SNHLY and CDR2 FYNNEI.

The chain couples TRBV7-8 to TRBJ2-3; D unclear. V lost 5 bases and J lost 3, with 6 bases in between. The CDR3 loop spans 12 amino acids. CDR1 is SGHVS, CDR2 FQNEAQ, per germline. CDR3 loop: CASSPSTDTQYF. The DNA of the CDR3 is TGTGCCAGCAGCCCCAGTACAGATACGCAGTATTTT.

V is TRBV4-1 and J is TRBJ2-7; D gene uncertain. This CDR3 spans 13 amino acids. V dropped 4 bases and J dropped 4 bases, with 11 bases sitting between them. CDR1 and CDR2 (germline): MGHRA, YSYEKL. CDR3 nucleotide sequence: TGCGCCAGCAGCCCGAGTTCCGATTACGAGCAGTACTTC. It yields the protein CASSPSSDYEQYF.

The V gene is TRBV7-6, the J gene TRBJ1-4; weak D call: TRBD1 (6 bases). Trimming took off 5 bases at V and 0 bases at J, with 16 bases between the two ends. CDR1 SGHVS and CDR2 FNYEAQ come from the germline V gene. The CDR3 loop spans 17 amino acids. The CDR3 DNA reads as TGTGCCAGCAGCCCCGCCCGGACAGCTGCAACTAATGAAAAACTGTTTTTT. It is translated as CASSPARTAATNEKLFF.

The rearrangement uses TRBV7-6 and TRBJ2-3; possible D gene TRBD2, 6 bases. V was trimmed by 5 bases and J by 3 bases, leaving 12 bases between them. The CDR3 runs to 14 residues. The germline V gene encodes CDR1 SGHVS and CDR2 FNYEAQ. CDR3 in DNA: TGTGCCAGCAGCCCGGGGGTTGGAACAGATACGCAGTATTTT. This translates into CASSPGVGTDTQYF.

V usage is TRBV19 and J usage is TRBJ2-2; D is ambiguous. Trimming took 2 bases from V and 7 from J, leaving 14 bases between them. This CDR3 has 15 residues. The germline CDR1 and CDR2 sequences are LNHDA and SQIVND (reference sequence). The CDR3 protein is CASSISSGFGGELFF. The CDR3 DNA reads TGTGCCAGTAGTATATCGTCCGGGTTCGGCGGGGAGCTGTTTTTT.

The chain links TRBV18 to TRBJ2-1; 8 nucleotides match TRBD1. Germline V gene lookup returns CDR1 KGHSH and CDR2 LQKENI. V gave up 5 bases and J gave up 0 bases; unmatched junction bases: 3. The CDR3 is made up of 15 amino acids. The CDR3 nucleotides read TGTGCCAGCTCAGCAGGGACAGGCTCCTACAATGAGCAGTTCTTC. Its translation is CASSAGTGSYNEQFF.

The chain uses TRBV4-2 and TRBJ2-2; TRBD2 matches 11 bases. The germline gives CDR1 LGHNA, CDR2 YNFKEQ. J gave up 1 base and V 4 bases, and 5 bases lay outside the gene matches. The CDR3 sequence is 17 residues long. The DNA of the CDR3 is TGTGCCAGCAGCCTTTTAGGACTAGCGGGGAACACCGGGGAGCTGTTTTTT. Its protein is CASSLLGLAGNTGELFF.

This clone was observed a single time. The V gene is TRBV27, the J gene TRBJ1-2; possibly TRBD1 for D (5 bases). Germline assignment: CDR1 MNHEY and CDR2 SMNVEV (reference sequence). CDR3 length: 16 amino acids. Trimming stripped 2 bases from V and 11 bases from J, with 24 bases between. In nucleotides, the CDR3 is TGTGCCAGCAGTTTAAGCCGGGAGGGACTTGTCGGTGGATACACCTTC. It codes for CASSLSREGLVGGYTF.

This chain links TRBV7-9 with TRBJ2-7; 7 nucleotides align to TRBD1. The CDR3 is 17 amino acids. CDR1 and CDR2 from the germline V gene are SEHNR and FQNEAQ (reference sequence). After removal of 2 bases from V and 6 bases from J, the junction contained 16 bases not matched to a gene. The CDR3 DNA follows: TGTGCCAGCAGCTTACCTCCGAGGGGGCCCCCGATCCTCGAGCAGTACTTC. This encodes CASSLPPRGPPILEQYF.

The rearrangement uses TRBV7-9 and TRBJ1-2; 7 bases align to TRBD1. The CDR3 totals 16 residues. CDR1 and CDR2 from the germline V gene are SEHNR and FQNEAQ (reference sequence). The ends lost 0 bases at V and 2 bases at J; junction bases unmatched: 6. CDR3 nucleotide sequence: TGTGCCAGCAGCTTAGCGTTTAGGGACAGAAACTATGGCTACACCTTC. Residues: CASSLAFRDRNYGYTF.

The chain has TRBV29-1 and TRBJ2-1; maybe TRBD1 (5 bases). CDR1 is SQVTM and CDR2 is ANQGSEA in the germline V gene. This CDR3 spans 14 amino acids. V dropped 6 bases and J dropped 5 bases, with 17 bases sitting between them. The CDR3 DNA reads TGCAGCGTATCTAGGGATCCAGGGAACAATGAGCAGTTCTTC. Its protein is CSVSRDPGNNEQFF.

The gene calls are TRBV21-1 and TRBJ2-2; TRBD1 reflects the table's D call only, with no check against the DNA. TRBV21-1 constitutes a pseudogene. The CDR3 has 15 amino acids. Here the CDR3 DNA reads TGTGCCAGCACTCAGGTACCATGGAACACCGGGGAGCTGTTTTTT. It translates to CASTQVPWNTGELFF.

The chain recombines TRBV7-2 with TRBJ1-3; possibly TRBD1 for D (5 bases). The CDR3 spans 19 residues. Per the germline V gene, CDR1 is SGHTA and CDR2 is FQGNSA. V lost 5 bases and J lost 3, with 26 bases in between. CDR3 sequence (DNA): TGTGCCAGCAGCCCCCCCAGGGAAGGGGTAACTTGGGGTGGAAACACCATATATTTT. Amino acids: CASSPPREGVTWGGNTIYF. The complete variable domain, with remaining parts taken from reference TRBV7-2 and TRBJ1-3, reads GAGVSQSPSNKVTEKGKDVELRCDPISGHTALYWYRQSLGQGLEFLIYFQGNSAPDKSGLPSDRFSAERTGGSVSTLTIQRTQQEDSAVYLCASSPPREGVTWGGNTIYFGEGSWLTVV.

The CDR3 bases are TGCAGCGTTGCGTCGGGGATCGAGCAGTACTTC. It yields the protein CSVASGIEQYF. The chain couples TRBV29-1 to TRBJ2-7, with D possibly TRBD2 on 5 matching bases. This CDR3 spans 11 amino acids. The V gene's germline CDR1 is SQVTM and CDR2 ANQGSEA. V shed 4 bases and J shed 6 bases, with 10 bases lying between them.

V is TRBV10-1 and J is TRBJ1-2; 8 bases agree with TRBD1. V was pared by 5 bases and J by 4 bases, with 3 bases of the junction left unmatched. The germline V gene has CDR1 WNHNN and CDR2 SYGVQD (reference sequence). The CDR3 is made up of 13 amino acids. In DNA form, the CDR3 reads TGCGCCAGCAGTCGACAGGGGAGCTATGGCTACACCTTC. As protein: CASSRQGSYGYTF.

The chain carries TRBV7-2 and TRBJ2-5; TRBD2 agrees at 12 bases. V shed 5 bases, J shed 7 bases, and the junction held 8 bases outside the gene matches. Germline V gene sequence: CDR1 SGHTA, CDR2 FQGNSA. The CDR3 has 15 amino acids. The CDR3 here is CASSPSSGGGRTQYF. CDR3 coding DNA: TGTGCCAGCAGCCCATCTAGCGGGGGGGGGAGGACCCAGTACTTC.

The V and J genes are TRBV27 and TRBJ2-7, with D perhaps TRBD2 (6 bases). Germline CDR1 and CDR2: MNHEY and SMNVEV (reference sequence). Trimming removed 6 bases at V and 3 bases at J, with 12 bases between. There are 13 residues in the CDR3. DNA for the CDR3: TGTGCCAGCAGGCCGGGACTCCACTACGAGCAGTACTTC. As protein: CASRPGLHYEQYF.

This clone came up once. The chain links TRBV7-9 to TRBJ1-1; D unclear. This CDR3 contains 13 residues. Trimming pared 1 base from V and 7 bases from J, leaving 10 bases between. Germline CDR1 reads SEHNR; CDR2 reads FQNEAQ (reference sequence). CDR3 in DNA: TGTGCCAGCAGCTTAGGTTCCGGGTTTGAAGCTTTCTTT. Translation: CASSLGSGFEAFF.

This rearrangement joins TRBV6-5 to TRBJ1-1; D is unresolved. Germline CDR1 reads MNHEY; CDR2 reads SVGAGI. Deletions cut 2 bases from V and 1 base from J, with 8 bases between. This CDR3 spans 14 amino acids. The chain's CDR3 is CASSYLRENTEAFF. The CDR3 DNA sequence: TGTGCCAGCAGTTACCTTCGGGAGAACACTGAAGCTTTCTTT.

The rearrangement uses TRBV11-2 and TRBJ2-3; 11 positions match TRBD2. Per the germline V gene, CDR1 is SGHAT and CDR2 is FQNNGV. The CDR3 loop spans 16 amino acids. Trimming cost V 1 base and J 4 bases; bases outside gene matches: 4. CDR3 protein: CASSLVLAGEADTQYF. CDR3 sequence (DNA): TGTGCCAGCAGCTTAGTACTAGCGGGAGAGGCAGATACGCAGTATTTT.